This passage covers 12 T cell receptor beta chains from one sample sequenced in a study of cytomegalovirus exposure and HLA in healthy donors. 13 Jbeta primers and 60 Vbeta primers were used for the PCR. Profiled with immunoSEQ multiplex PCR; TCRdb holds only in-frame clones, not every one. The sample includes about 230,000 clones, around 80% of them seen just once. The source material was PBMCs. The receptors originated from a boy aged 5-17 years in good health and CMV-seronegative.

The genes are TRBV27 and TRBJ2-3; TRBD2 matches 8 bases. CDR3 length: 14 amino acids. With V trimmed by 8 bases and J by 1 base, 5 bases remained unmatched. Germline values: CDR1 MNHEY, CDR2 SMNVEV (reference sequence). The CDR3 bases are TGTGCCAGCGCATTGCGGGGGGGCACAGATACGCAGTATTTT. Translation gives CASALRGGTDTQYF.

Worth noting for this clone: Other nucleotide sequences from this sample produce the same CDR3. This chain joins TRBV5-6 and TRBJ1-2; possibly TRBD1 for D (5 bases). Germline loops: CDR1 SGHDT, CDR2 YYEEEE. The CDR3 extends over 13 amino acids. V lost 0 bases, J lost 4 bases, and 7 bases lay in between. The CDR3 bases are TGTGCCAGCAGCTTGGGACAGAGCTATGGCTACACCTTC. This encodes CASSLGQSYGYTF.

This clone was observed a handful of times. This sequence joins TRBV5-6 and TRBJ2-7, with D perhaps matching TRBD2 (5 bases). This CDR3 spans 12 amino acids. V lost 4 bases, J lost 3 bases, and 8 bases lay in between. Germline V lookup: CDR1 SGHDT, CDR2 YYEEEE. Here the CDR3 reads CASSPGDYEQYF. The CDR3 nucleotides read TGTGCCAGCAGCCCCGGGGACTACGAGCAGTACTTC. The whole variable domain, remainder taken from reference TRBV5-6 and TRBJ2-7, is DAGVTQSPTHLIKTRGQQVTLRCSPKSGHDTVSWYQQALGQGPQFIFQYYEEEERQRGNFPDRFSGHQFPNYSSELNVNALLLGDSALYLCASSPGDYEQYFGPGTRLTVT.

Here the CDR3 DNA reads TGCAGCGTTGAAGCTATGGTGTCGGGGGGCGGCGAGACCCAGTACTTC. Translating gives CSVEAMVSGGGETQYF. The chain uses TRBV29-1 and TRBJ2-5, with D maybe TRBD2 (7 bases). In germline, CDR1 is SQVTM, CDR2 ANQGSEA. V was clipped by 1 base and J by 5 bases, with 20 bases between them. The CDR3 extends over 16 amino acids.

The DNA for the CDR3 is TGTGCCAGCAGCTTAGTAGGACGACTAGCGGGAGTTGGTGAGCAGTTCTTC. Amino acid sequence: CASSLVGRLAGVGEQFF. The V gene is TRBV11-3, the J gene TRBJ2-1; 12 nucleotides match TRBD2. V dropped 1 base and J dropped 9; count of bases not matched to a gene: 10. The CDR3 is 17 residues long. Germline V gene data show CDR1 as SGHNT and CDR2 as YENEEA.

This chain uses TRBV30 with TRBJ1-3; D gene unclear. V shed 4 bases and J shed 4 bases, with 8 bases lying between them. The CDR3 contains 12 residues. From germline, CDR1 is GTSNPN and CDR2 SVGIG (reference sequence). CDR3 residues: CAWTPPGNTIYF. CDR3 DNA: TGTGCCTGGACCCCTCCCGGAAACACCATATATTTT.

This chain links TRBV5-1 with TRBJ1-1; D call uncertain. This CDR3 region has 15 residues. The V gene's germline CDR1 is SGHRS and CDR2 YFSETQ. CDR3: CATRKRYSGNTEAFF. CDR3 coding DNA: TGCGCAACGAGGAAGCGATACTCGGGGAACACTGAAGCTTTCTTT.

The chain links TRBV6-6 to TRBJ2-1; TRBD2 agrees at 13 bases. Unmatched junction bases numbered 4, after V lost 2 bases and J lost 9 bases. Germline V gives CDR1 MNHNY, CDR2 SVGAGI (reference sequence). This CDR3 comprises 15 residues. In nucleotides, the CDR3 is TGTGCCAGCAGTTACAGGACTAGCGGGAGTCGTGAGCAGTTCTTC. It translates to CASSYRTSGSREQFF.

This clone has only a few counts. Distinct nucleotide sequences in the sample also encode this CDR3. The V and J genes are TRBV6-4 and TRBJ2-1, with 11 bases identical to TRBD2. In germline, CDR1 is MRHNA, CDR2 SNTAGT. The V and J ends lost 0 bases and 6 bases, in that order; junction bases with no gene match: 1. This CDR3 region has 15 residues. The CDR3 nucleotides read TGTGCCAGCAGTGACTCTAGCGGGGGGGCCAATGAGCAGTTCTTC. Its translation: CASSDSSGGANEQFF.

The chain combines TRBV12-5 with TRBJ2-2; 14 nucleotides match TRBD2. This CDR3 region has 21 residues. V lost 0 bases, J lost 2 bases, and 11 bases stayed unmatched. Germline V gene lookup returns CDR1 LGHNT and CDR2 FRNRAP. The CDR3 bases are TGTGCTAGTGGTTTGGTGGTGTGGACTAGCGGGGGGTCACTCAACACCGGGGAGCTGTTTTTT. Translated: CASGLVVWTSGGSLNTGELFF.

The chain couples TRBV19 to TRBJ1-6; 9 bases fit TRBD1. This CDR3 is 13 amino acids long. Germline V gene sequence: CDR1 LNHDA, CDR2 SQIVND (reference sequence). V shed 11 bases, J shed 7 bases, and the junction held 6 bases outside the gene matches. The CDR3 coding sequence is TGTGCCGGTCGGGACAGGGCGAATTCACCCCTCCACTTT. Its translation is CAGRDRANSPLHF. Full variable domain (rest looked up from reference TRBV19 and TRBJ1-6): DGGITQSPKYLFRKEGQNVTLSCEQNLNHDAMYWYRQDPGQGLRLIYYSQIVNDFQKGDIAEGYSVSREKKESFPLTVTSAQKNPTAFYLCAGRDRANSPLHFGNGTRLTVT.

The J gene is TRBJ1-5, the V gene TRBV7-9; D is possibly TRBD1 (6 bases). CDR3 length: 17 residues. The V gene's germline CDR1 is SEHNR and CDR2 FQNEAQ (reference sequence). V dropped 3 bases and J dropped 1 base, with 16 bases sitting between them. CDR3 sequence (DNA): TGTGCCAGCAGCTTGGTCCTGGGAGGGGGGAGCAATCAGCCCCAGCATTTT. It is translated as CASSLVLGGGSNQPQHF.